The entry below describes one T cell receptor beta chain. This clonotype was picked up a small number of times. The specificity of this receptor is unknown. The sample holds no much larger clone one base away, and base qualities are not on file. Receptors were amplified or captured by multiplex PCR. Sequencing was performed on an Illumina HiSeq 4000. CDR3 regions were amplified by Arm-PCR with iRepertoire HTBI primers to construct TCR beta libraries. Before sequencing, the PCR products went through gel purification. The authors processed their data as follows. Gene usage analysis of CDR3 amino acid clonotypes relied on the 60 to 65 TRBV and 14 TRBJ segments identified across samples. Filtered high-quality paired reads were merged into contigs using COPE and FqMerger. BLAST was used to align contigs to IMGT TRBV, TRBD and TRBJ reference genes, and CDR3 was defined according to IMGT. Highly expanded clones were defined as clonotypes with a frequency above 0.1%. Shannon entropy was used to measure repertoire diversity, and the Gini coefficient was used to measure V-J evenness. Clonotypes shared by more than one individual were considered public. Through fastp at Q25 and MiXCR, TCRdb rebuilt clones from the public reads, retaining in-frame beta chains. Identical CDR3 proteins give one entry, which carries the most common genes and DNA. The V and J calls reflect TCRdb's pipeline rather than the authors' work. This sample gives 400,000 to 550,000 distinct CDR3 sequences in total; 14% to 15% of them show up just once. The ten top clones hold 16% of the sample.

This sample was included in a study of regulatory T cells in long-lasting Graves disease (dated by TCRdb to the early 2020s). Concerning the study at large: Antithyroid drugs had been taken for less than 3 months by newly diagnosed Graves' disease patients. A total of around 35 samples underwent TCR sequencing, from about 13 patients with persistent Graves' disease and 20 or so patients with newly diagnosed Graves' disease. The study was conducted in China and was registered as a clinical trial. Patients with persistent Graves' disease were compared with patients with newly diagnosed Graves' disease using TCR sequencing and RNA sequencing of peripheral blood.

Explained via the paper, the time point label denotes: newly diagnosed GD, antithyroid drugs for less than 3 months. For both TCR sequencing and RNA sequencing, RNA was extracted from PBMCs using TRIzol. The diagnosis of Graves' disease was made according to American Thyroid Association guidelines. Patients for the study were recruited at an endocrinology department in Xi'an, China. From each patient, nine milliliters of peripheral blood was collected into an EDTA anticoagulant tube. Ficoll Paque Plus density gradient separation was used to isolate PBMCs, and no additional T cell sorting was done. RNA quality was checked with an Agilent 2100 Bioanalyzer and agarose gel, and concentration with a NanoDrop 2000. What the research found in general, with its limitations: Sequencing and analysis were restricted to the TCR beta chain. The small sample size was acknowledged by the authors as a limitation that may reduce accuracy. The study examined only peripheral blood because the primary lesion, thyroid tissue, could not be accessed. Persistent patients shared more public clonotypes among themselves (roughly 2,700) than newly diagnosed patients did (more than 950). Persistent Graves' disease patients showed lower TCR Shannon entropy and fewer highly expanded clones than newly diagnosed patients, suggesting clonal expansion.

Separately, the same data were catalogued under a study of T cells in Graves' hyperthyroidism and ophthalmopathy. The second source states: A patient counted as having stable Graves' hyperthyroidism if no progression to ophthalmopathy occurred over 18 months of follow-up. Hyperthyroidism patients were newly diagnosed, with disease duration under 2 months, and aged 18 to 65 years. Any patient with an uncontrolled infection, another autoimmune disease, pregnancy or lactation was excluded. Diagnoses were based on clinical symptoms, serum thyroxine and TRAb, thyroid ultrasound and orbital computed tomography. For the first round of RT-PCR on the TCR CDR3, the HTBI primer set was used together with the Qiagen OneStep RT-PCR kit. Blood samples also contained most of the expanded thyroid clonotypes (frequency above 0.001), which suggests that blood repertoires may reflect thyroid immune responses. In cross-validation, a model built on a 13 V-J signature told ophthalmopathy apart from stable hyperthyroidism with about 90% sensitivity and around 83% specificity, and in testing the same model reached 80%/75%. During validation, the model predicted progression to ophthalmopathy a median of approximately 7 months ahead of onset, with roughly 65% sensitivity and roughly 75% specificity. To identify TCR V-J signatures that set the groups apart, the researchers used a discovery cohort of about a hundred patients, made up of under 50 with Graves' ophthalmopathy and 57 with stable Graves' hyperthyroidism. Prospective prediction of ophthalmopathy was tested in an independent validation cohort of some 19 hyperthyroidism patients and 17 patients who later progressed to ophthalmopathy. The roughly 90 discovery patients were divided at random into training and test sets in a 7:3 ratio. In addition, the study compared T-cell repertoires in thyroid tissue and in blood from roughly six Graves' hyperthyroidism patients. Once sampling was done, hyperthyroidism patients were given methimazole at a starting dose of 30 mg daily, whereas ophthalmopathy patients were given high-dose intravenous methylprednisolone. The libraries were constructed in a second round of multiplex PCR and then size-selected and purified. The libraries were sequenced on an Illumina HiSeq2000 using paired-end 100 bp reads. SOAPnuke was used to process the raw data, with reads discarded if the reads contained adapters or uncalled bases, had a mean Phred below 15, or lacked an exact constant-primer or identifier match. High-quality paired reads were merged using COPE v1.2.5, and each unique nucleotide sequence was defined as a clonotype. MiTCR v1.1 was used to align the clonotypes against IMGT TRBV, TRBD and TRBJ reference segments. Only V-J combinations with frequency above 0.0001, covering about 99% of repertoires, were analysed. The TCS score was defined as the ratio of F50 (clonal expansion) to E x V (chaos), calculated using BLOSUM62-based TCRdist between CDR3 peptides within each V-J. Welch's t-statistics and random forest reduced roughly 500 V-J features to roughly 13, which were used in a naive Bayes classifier (R e1071). No statistical method was used to set the sample size in advance, and investigators knew the group allocation. The paper reports TCR Vbeta CDR3 sequencing of some 140 peripheral blood samples: 43 ophthalmopathy, fewer than 80 hyperthyroidism and around 17 progressor patients.

This sample comprised peripheral blood mononuclear cells (PBMCs), obtained at new diagnosis, from a patient treated with antithyroid drugs. The clonotype comes from a woman in her twenties or thirties with Graves disease. Donor details come from another sample of the same person, matched by shared clones.

The CDR3 has the sequence CASSYRGGVEKLFF. The DNA sequence is TGTGCCAGCAGTTACCGAGGGGGGGTTGAAAAACTGTTTTTT. This sequence uses TRBV6-5 and TRBJ1-4; tentative D gene TRBD1, with 6 bases matching. CDR1 is given as MNHEY and CDR2 as SVGAGI, both from the germline V gene. Including the terminal cysteine and phenylalanine, the CDR3 comprises 14 residues. The read is trimmed to its CDR3 DNA, 42 bases read in frame from base 1. V is clipped by 2 bases and J by 7 bases, and the sequence between their germline boundaries is 11 bases long.